The 10 T cell receptor beta chains in this list originate from one sample, sequenced in a study of response to subunit inactivated influenza vaccine. TCRdb recomputed calls from the RT-PCR reads with MiXCR, one row per CDR3 protein. This sample has more than 450,000 distinct CDR3 sequences, with about 11% found just once. The same data also went into a second study, on T cells expressing NK-cell markers. As reported in that work: The authors generated TCR beta cDNA through 5'RACE template switching with UMIs.

The sample in question was PBMCs from blood, obtained on the day of vaccination. Every receptor here comes from a man aged 50 or older who received an inactivated influenza vaccine.

This clonotype occurred many times. V usage is TRBV7-9 and J usage is TRBJ2-5; 9 bases line up with TRBD1. Germline V gene lookup returns CDR1 SEHNR and CDR2 FQNEAQ (reference sequence). The CDR3 extends over 15 amino acids. Trimming at V came to 2 bases and at J to 3 bases, leaving 4 bases not matched to a gene. CDR3 DNA: TGTGCCAGCAGCTTAAGGACAGGGGTAGAAGAGACCCAGTACTTC. This gives the protein CASSLRTGVEETQYF.

The chain employs TRBV28 and TRBJ1-2; no firm D call. Trimming removed 4 bases at V and 1 base at J, with 13 bases between. Germline assignment: CDR1 MDHEN and CDR2 SYDVKM. The CDR3 spans 15 residues. The CDR3 loop is CASSSTGGSNYGYTF. In DNA, the CDR3 is TGTGCCAGCAGTTCAACTGGTGGGAGTAACTATGGCTACACCTTC.

The rearrangement links TRBV6-5 to TRBJ2-7, with 12 bases lining up with TRBD1. The trim removed 4 bases at V and 3 bases at J, leaving 4 bases unmatched. Germline CDR1 is MNHEY and CDR2 is SVGAGI. The CDR3 totals 15 residues. CDR3 bases: TGTGCCAGCAGTTGGGGACAGGGGGCTTTCTACGAGCAGTACTTC. Amino acid sequence: CASSWGQGAFYEQYF.

J is TRBJ2-7 and V is TRBV12-3 or TRBV12-4; D uncertain. V gave up 6 bases and J gave up 0 bases, with 12 bases separating them. This CDR3 is built from 14 residues. For the CDR3, the DNA is TGTGCCAGCAGAAAGACGGGCACCTCCTACGAGCAGTACTTC. Residues: CASRKTGTSYEQYF.

The chain is built from TRBV7-2 and TRBJ2-1, with D possibly matching TRBD2 (6 bases). V lost 5 bases and J 9 bases, leaving 17 bases between the germline ends. The germline V gene encodes CDR1 SGHTA and CDR2 FQGNSA. The CDR3 contains 14 residues. CDR3 loop: CASSALAPPVEQFF. CDR3 nucleotides: TGTGCCAGCAGCGCTCTAGCGCCGCCCGTTGAGCAGTTCTTC. The complete variable domain, with remaining parts taken from reference TRBV7-2 and TRBJ2-1, reads GAGVSQSPSNKVTEKGKDVELRCDPISGHTALYWYRQSLGQGLEFLIYFQGNSAPDKSGLPSDRFSAERTGGSVSTLTIQRTQQEDSAVYLCASSALAPPVEQFFGPGTRLTVL.

At least ten counts were recorded for this clonotype. The rearrangement links TRBV6-1 to TRBJ2-7; 9 bases are a match to TRBD1. Trimming removed 6 bases from V and 3 bases from J; junction bases left unmatched: 9. Germline assignment: CDR1 MNHNS and CDR2 SASEGT. The CDR3 is 15 residues long. CDR3: CASREGQGPYYEQYF. The DNA of the CDR3 is TGTGCCAGCAGAGAGGGACAGGGACCGTACTACGAGCAGTACTTC.

In this sample, this clonotype turned up a few times. The CDR3 loop is CASREGQPPYEQYF. For the CDR3, the DNA is TGTGCCAGCAGGGAGGGACAGCCTCCCTACGAGCAGTACTTC. The rearrangement uses TRBV12-3 or TRBV12-4 and TRBJ2-7, with TRBD1 as a possible D gene (7 bases). The CDR3 consists of 14 residues. Trimming stripped 6 bases from V and 2 bases from J, with 14 bases between.

This clonotype was detected only a few times. This chain connects TRBV18 to TRBJ2-5; 7 nucleotides match TRBD2. With 3 bases clipped from V and 4 bases from J, the junction kept 14 bases outside the gene matches. The CDR3 length is 17 residues. The germline gives CDR1 KGHSH, CDR2 LQKENI. CDR3 residues: CASSPVILADVLETQYF. DNA of the CDR3: TGTGCCAGCTCACCGGTGATTCTAGCGGACGTCCTAGAGACCCAGTACTTC.

V gene TRBV15 combines with J gene TRBJ2-1; TRBD2 aligns across 7 bases. CDR1 is LNHNV, CDR2 YYDKDF, per germline (reference sequence). This CDR3 region has 14 residues. Unmatched junction bases numbered 3, after V lost 2 bases and J lost 5 bases. This chain's CDR3 is CATSRLAEDNEQFF. In nucleotides, the CDR3 is TGTGCCACCAGCAGACTAGCGGAAGACAATGAGCAGTTCTTC.

The chain couples TRBV20-1 to TRBJ2-5; 7 nucleotides align to TRBD2. CDR1 DFQATT and CDR2 SNEGSKA come from the germline V gene (reference sequence). The CDR3 loop spans 12 amino acids. The J segment lost 8 bases and the V segment lost 5 bases, leaving 8 bases of the junction unmatched. The DNA of the CDR3 is TGCAGTGCTGGACTGGGGGAGGGTACCCAGTACTTC. This sequence encodes CSAGLGEGTQYF.